This TCR beta chain was documented in a study of T cells expressing NK-cell markers. Findings of the study overall: In several donors, dominant clonotypes made up roughly 25-60.1% of CD3+CD56-NKG2C+ cells.

TCRdb reprocessed the 5' RACE reads and reports one entry per CDR3 protein, with no DNA. Its table records approximately 170,000 distinct CDR3 sequences. The CDR3 is made up of 18 amino acids. Germline CDR1 is MNHNS and CDR2 is SASEGT. For this clonotype: The antigen is undetermined.

This TCR derives from a man between 18 and 69 years old in good health. Sequencing input: blood T cells: a sorted CD56 or NKG2C T cell subset, CD4+ or CD8+ T cells, or bulk PBMC T cells (not recorded which). The J gene is TRBJ2-6, the V gene TRBV6-1; TCRdb outputs TRBD1, but without DNA this stays unchecked. CDR3 amino acids: CASSEGVAWPPGTNVLTF.